This TCR beta chain was found in a study of blood T cell repertoires in COVID-19. There are 12 residues in the CDR3. Per the germline V gene, CDR1 is SGHTS and CDR2 is YDEGEE. V shed 3 bases and J shed 3 bases, with 7 bases lying between them. Libraries were prepared by immunoSEQ multiplex PCR; TCRdb keeps only in-frame clonotypes and omits some of them. The table shows about 150,000 clones, with roughly 89% occurring only once. The sequence derives from a man in his 60s with active or convalescent COVID-19. The specimen was peripheral blood. The chain joins TRBV5-8 to TRBJ2-7; D gene unclear. This CDR3 reads CASSYPGYEQYF. In nucleotides, the CDR3 is TGTGCCAGCAGCTACCCAGGCTACGAGCAGTACTTC.